This entry features one TCR beta chain sequence. Its antigen is as yet unknown. Primers: 60 Vbeta forward and 13 Jbeta reverse. Only in-frame clones appear in the TCRdb table, and some are missing; sequencing was by immunoSEQ multiplex PCR. The sample yields 55,000 to 75,000 clones, around 70% seen once. The CDR3 extends over 13 amino acids. The germline V gene has CDR1 ENHRY and CDR2 SYGVKD. V was pared by 4 bases and J by 5 bases, with 8 bases between. These data originate in a study of cytomegalovirus exposure and HLA in healthy donors. Overall study findings and caveats: For most TCR beta V segments, an earlier analysis put the productive rate at about 87% or about 30% of the time. Certain sequence variants were highly shared and formed a cluster, and this cluster was likely a sequencing artifact. In a later analysis, an Asian-associated ancestry cluster reportedly showed fewer N-insertions than the approximately 670-donor mean. Analysis performed later showed TCR beta chains linked to HLA being more clonally expanded than equally common others.

The sequencing input was PBMCs. This rearrangement joins TRBV10-3 to TRBJ2-2; possible D gene TRBD1, 6 bases. This clonotype was obtained from a human donor in good health. CDR3: CAISGTGTGELFF. CDR3 in DNA: TGTGCCATCAGTGGCACAGGGACCGGGGAGCTGTTTTTT.